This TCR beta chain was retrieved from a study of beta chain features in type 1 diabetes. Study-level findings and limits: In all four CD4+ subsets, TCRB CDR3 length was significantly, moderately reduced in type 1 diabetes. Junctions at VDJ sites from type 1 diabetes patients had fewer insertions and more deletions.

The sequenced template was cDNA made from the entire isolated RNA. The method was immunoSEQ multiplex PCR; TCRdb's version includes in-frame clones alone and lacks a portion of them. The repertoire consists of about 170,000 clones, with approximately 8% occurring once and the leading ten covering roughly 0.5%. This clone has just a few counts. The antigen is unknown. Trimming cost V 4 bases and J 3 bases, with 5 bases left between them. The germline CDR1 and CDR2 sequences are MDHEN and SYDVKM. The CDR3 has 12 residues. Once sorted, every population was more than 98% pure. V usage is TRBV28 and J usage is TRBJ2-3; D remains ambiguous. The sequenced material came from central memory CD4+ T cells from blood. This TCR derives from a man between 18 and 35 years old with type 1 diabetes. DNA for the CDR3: TGTGCCAGCAGTTCTCTTACAGATACGCAGTATTTT. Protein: CASSSLTDTQYF.